This T cell receptor beta chain stems from a study of shared clonotypes between healthy human individuals. For the study at large: CD4 naive and CD4 memory each took three plates per donor, while CD8 naive took two and CD8 memory one.

This clone has just a few counts. Trimming at V came to 4 bases and at J to 1 base, leaving 0 bases not matched to a gene. The CDR3 sequence is 15 residues long. The germline gives CDR1 MNHNS, CDR2 SASEGT. Sorted-subset replicate PCR reactions contained 200 ng DNA, corresponding to roughly 29,000 T cell genomes. Generated by immunoSEQ multiplex PCR, the TCRdb table keeps only in-frame clones and is missing some. The sample lists about 980,000 clones, over 60% seen once, with around 1.4% in the top ten. CD4+ cell separation produced CD45RA+ naive and CD45RA-negative memory subsets. V is TRBV6-1 and J is TRBJ2-5, with 13 bases that match TRBD2. The specimen sequenced was memory CD4+ T cells sorted from blood. The sample's subset: CD45RA-negative fraction. The receptor was derived from a man between 18 and 29 years old in good health. The CDR3 DNA is TGTGCCAGCAGTGGGACTAGCGGGAGCCAAGAGACCCAGTACTTC. Protein product: CASSGTSGSQETQYF.